This T cell receptor beta chain was documented in a study of blood T cell repertoires in COVID-19. On the study more broadly: The United States, Italy and Spain provided the acute and convalescent COVID-19 samples. T cells, B-cell-depleted T cells, or PBMCs supplied cDNA or gDNA.

In the source study's methods: Reference gene primer amplification yielded estimated nucleated cell counts. Sequencing used immunoSEQ multiplex PCR; TCRdb keeps in-frame clones, though not all of them. V and J calls plus clone size are reproduced from that table; the DNA served to infer D and trimming. Of roughly 100,000 clones in the sample, roughly nine tenths were seen once. This receptor was obtained from a man aged 45-65 years with acute or convalescent COVID-19. Specimen: peripheral blood.

The CDR3 spells CASSLVTGNAGYTF. The CDR3 DNA sequence: TGTGCCAGCAGCCTCGTAACAGGAAACGCTGGCTACACCTTC. The rearrangement joins TRBV28 to TRBJ1-2, with a weak D call TRBD1 (5 bases). CDR3 length equals 14 residues. Germline CDR1 MDHEN, CDR2 SYDVKM. V lost 6 bases and J lost 7, with 18 bases in between.